One and the same sample provided the 17 T cell receptor beta chains below, sequenced in a study of PD-L1 blockade in urothelial cancer (dated by TCRdb to about 2017). Libraries were prepared through the immunoSEQ multiplex PCR assay. This is the immuneACCESS table as TCRdb keeps it, with only in-frame sequences that have V and J called. A part of the clones is gone; compared with another copy, unresolved V genes explain less than half, and the rest is unexplained. A total of over 35,000 clones appear in this sample, around four fifths of them only once. Roughly 15% of the sample comes from the top ten. The time point label on this specimen signifies: pretreatment peripheral blood. The specimen comprised PBMCs, sampled around atezolizumab (anti-PD-L1) treatment. The receptor source for this set is a man older than 75 with urothelial cancer.

This rearrangement joins TRBV10-3 to TRBJ1-1; 7 bases fit TRBD1. This CDR3 contains 14 residues. Trimming took 2 bases from V and 1 from J; bases not matched to a gene: 1. The germline gives CDR1 ENHRY, CDR2 SYGVKD. CDR3 sequence (DNA): TGTGCCATCAGTGAGAGACAGGGGAACACTGAAGCTTTCTTT. Translating gives CAISERQGNTEAFF.

The V gene is TRBV11-2, the J gene TRBJ2-7, with 11 bases matching TRBD1. Per the germline V gene, CDR1 is SGHAT and CDR2 is FQNNGV. The V gene end was trimmed by 7 bases and the J gene end by 7 bases; junction bases not matched to a gene: 9. The length of the CDR3 is 14 residues. The CDR3: CASTGQGGRGEQYF. The DNA of the CDR3 is TGTGCCAGCACGGGACAGGGGGGGAGAGGTGAGCAGTACTTC.

The chain combines TRBV5-6 with TRBJ1-2, with TRBD1 matching 7 bases. V dropped 3 bases and J dropped 4; count of bases not matched to a gene: 6. Germline loops: CDR1 SGHDT, CDR2 YYEEEE. The CDR3 totals 14 residues. The CDR3 nucleotides read TGTGCCAGCAGCTACGGGACAGAGGTCTATGGCTACACCTTC. Its protein product is CASSYGTEVYGYTF.

The chain has TRBV5-1 and TRBJ2-5; 10 bases are shared with TRBD1. This CDR3 has 15 amino acids. Germline assignment: CDR1 SGHRS and CDR2 YFSETQ. The V and J ends lost 9 bases and 7 bases, in that order; junction bases with no gene match: 15. The CDR3 DNA reads TGCGCCATCGGAGACGAGACAGGGGGCATGGGGACCCAGTACTTC. This gives the protein CAIGDETGGMGTQYF.

This chain joins TRBV5-5 and TRBJ1-4, with D unresolved. Germline V lookup: CDR1 SGHKS, CDR2 YYEKEE (reference sequence). CDR3 length equals 15 residues. Trimming removed 0 bases from V and 7 bases from J, with 13 bases in between. The CDR3 nucleotides read TGTGCCAGCAGCTTGGCGGGGTCGGGAGTTGAAAAACTGTTTTTT. This gives the protein CASSLAGSGVEKLFF. The full variable domain, its missing parts supplied by reference TRBV5-5 and TRBJ1-4, is DAGVTQSPTHLIKTRGQQVTLRCSPISGHKSVSWYQQVLGQGPQFIFQYYEKEERGRGNFPDRFSARQFPNYSSELNVNALLLGDSALYLCASSLAGSGVEKLFFGSGTQLSVL.

The chain recombines TRBV18 with TRBJ1-2; 9 bases line up with TRBD1. Germline loops: CDR1 KGHSH, CDR2 LQKENI. The trim removed 8 bases at V and 6 bases at J, leaving 10 bases unmatched. The CDR3 totals 14 residues. CDR3 loop: CASADRDREDGYTF. Written as DNA, the CDR3 is TGTGCCAGCGCTGACCGGGACAGGGAAGATGGCTACACCTTC.

This sequence joins TRBV5-1 and TRBJ2-2; no clear D. CDR3 length equals 14 residues. V lost 0 bases, J lost 4 bases, and 7 bases lay in between. Germline-derived CDR1 and CDR2 are SGHRS and YFSETQ. The CDR3 DNA sequence: TGCGCCAGCAGCTTGGGACAACCCACCGGGGAGCTGTTTTTT. Translated, it gives CASSLGQPTGELFF.

A few counts support this clone. The rearrangement uses TRBV18 and TRBJ2-3; 9 nucleotides agree with TRBD2. Trimming at V came to 8 bases and at J to 0 bases, leaving 3 bases not matched to a gene. The CDR3 is made up of 14 amino acids. Germline CDR1 KGHSH, CDR2 LQKENI. The CDR3 loop reads CASRSGGSTDTQYF. As DNA, the CDR3 is TGTGCCAGCCGTAGCGGGGGCAGCACAGATACGCAGTATTTT.

The table lists this clone with a count of one. The V call is TRBV7-2, the J call TRBJ1-3, with D perhaps matching TRBD1 (5 bases). The CDR3 has 15 amino acids. The germline V and J ends were trimmed by 5 bases and 3 bases, with 14 bases remaining between them. Looked up from germline, CDR1 is SGHTA and CDR2 is FQGNSA. This chain's CDR3 is CASSEYPGVGNTIYF. CDR3 DNA: TGTGCCAGCAGCGAATATCCGGGGGTTGGAAACACCATATATTTT.

The chain couples TRBV27 to TRBJ2-7, with D tentatively TRBD1 (5 bases). V gave up 6 bases and J gave up 1 base, with 13 bases separating them. This CDR3 has 14 amino acids. Germline V CDR1 and CDR2: MNHEY, SMNVEV (reference sequence). Here the CDR3 DNA reads TGTGCCAGCAGAAGGGGCGACAGTTCCTACGAGCAGTACTTC. Protein product: CASRRGDSSYEQYF.

The chain employs TRBV6-5 and TRBJ2-7; TRBD1 agrees at 9 bases. This CDR3 region has 15 residues. CDR1 is MNHEY, CDR2 SVGAGI, per germline. V lost 8 bases, J lost 2 bases, and 10 bases stayed unmatched. CDR3 sequence (DNA): TGTGCCAGCTGGAATCCGGGACAGGGTACCTACGAGCAGTACTTC. Residues: CASWNPGQGTYEQYF.

V and J are TRBV5-4 and TRBJ2-7, with 7 positions matching TRBD1. Losses at the gene ends were 3 bases for V and 3 bases for J; bases not matched to a gene: 6. The CDR3 spans 14 residues. Per the germline V gene, CDR1 is SGHNT and CDR2 is YYREEE (reference sequence). Here the CDR3 DNA reads TGTGCCAGCAGCTCGGGACAGACCAACTACGAGCAGTACTTC. Amino acids: CASSSGQTNYEQYF. Filled out from reference TRBV5-4 and TRBJ2-7, the complete variable domain reads ETGVTQSPTHLIKTRGQQVTLRCSSQSGHNTVSWYQQALGQGPQFIFQYYREEENGRGNFPPRFSGLQFPNYSSELNVNALELDDSALYLCASSSGQTNYEQYFGPGTRLTVT.

The J gene is TRBJ2-3, the V gene TRBV7-8, with no clear D. CDR3 length equals 13 residues. Trimming stripped 3 bases from V and 6 bases from J, with 10 bases between. The germline gives CDR1 SGHVS, CDR2 FQNEAQ. The CDR3 nucleotides are TGTGCCAGCAGCTTCCGCTCCGGGGATACGCAGTATTTT. Its translation is CASSFRSGDTQYF.

The chain is built from TRBV7-2 and TRBJ1-1, with 10 nucleotides matching TRBD1. Unmatched junction bases numbered 8, after V lost 5 bases and J lost 5 bases. Germline V gene data show CDR1 as SGHTA and CDR2 as FQGNSA. This CDR3 contains 15 residues. CDR3 DNA: TGTGCCAGCAGCCCCGACAGGGGGCGCGGGACTGAAGCTTTCTTT. It is translated as CASSPDRGRGTEAFF.

The gene calls are TRBV12-5 and TRBJ2-2; tentative D call: TRBD2 (6 bases). CDR1 and CDR2 (germline): LGHNT, FRNRAP. The CDR3 has 15 amino acids. V lost 3 bases, J lost 2 bases, and 10 bases lay in between. Written as DNA, the CDR3 is TGTGCTAGTGGTTTTGGCGGGGTAAACACCGGGGAGCTGTTTTTT. This translates into CASGFGGVNTGELFF.

The chain joins TRBV29-1 to TRBJ1-4; 8 bases align to TRBD1. Germline V CDR1 and CDR2: SQVTM, ANQGSEA. The CDR3 is 19 residues long. Trimming took 7 bases from V and 0 from J; bases not matched to a gene: 19. The CDR3 is CSAVNPRTGSFATNEKLFF. The CDR3 nucleotides read TGCAGCGCTGTCAATCCAAGGACAGGGAGTTTTGCAACTAATGAAAAACTGTTTTTT.

A remark on this clone: Different DNA sequences within this sample yield the same CDR3. CDR3 sequence reads: CASSLSGGSYEQYF. The CDR3 DNA is TGTGCCAGCAGCTTATCCGGGGGATCCTACGAGCAGTACTTC. V gene TRBV7-2 combines with J gene TRBJ2-7; D possibly corresponds to TRBD2 (6 bases). Per germline, CDR1 SGHTA and CDR2 FQGNSA. CDR3 size: 14 residues. Trimming removed 2 bases from V and 1 base from J, with 9 bases in between.